This TCR beta chain was sequenced during a study of OX40 agonist ivuxolimab in advanced cancers. Regarding the complete study: Ivuxolimab was a fully human IgG2 agonistic monoclonal antibody targeting the costimulatory receptor OX40 (CD134). Intravenous ivuxolimab was administered to patients every 2 weeks at six dose levels: 0.01, 0.1, 0.3, 1.5, 3 and 10 mg/kg. Of the 52 patients in dose escalation, around 19 had hepatocellular carcinoma, around 15 had melanoma, 9 had renal cell carcinoma and 9 had head and neck cancer. In the dose-escalation cohort, 82.7% of patients were male, and the mean age was approximately 60 years, with a range of 23 to 79. Patients were allowed to have had prior anti-PD-1, anti-PD-L1 or anti-CTLA-4 therapy, and approximately 40% of the dose-escalation patients had been treated with checkpoint inhibitors. Partial responses occurred in three dose-escalation patients: two with cutaneous melanoma and one with hepatocellular carcinoma. Peripheral TCRbeta sequencing was intended to test whether TCR sequence diversity was altered and clonal T-cell expansion was caused by ivuxolimab. The monotherapy dose-escalation portion (N of about 52 patients) of the phase I ivuxolimab trial is reported in the paper.

Concerning this clone: It lacks a known antigen. Base-call qualities are not available, and no considerably larger clone is one nucleotide away.

Genomic DNA was extracted from sorted cells for sequencing of the TCRbeta CDR3 region. TCRbeta CDR3 regions were sequenced using the immunoSEQ Assay. TCRdb took this table from immuneACCESS and kept in-frame rearrangements with V and J called. Such tables lack part of the clones; where checked against another copy, unresolved V genes explain under half of the gap, and the rest is unexplained. The sample table lists 120,000 or so clones, 80% to 95% of them with a count of one. The leading ten clones occupy less than 0.2% of the sample. The paper's findings and limits, for the study overall: After ivuxolimab, more expanded clones were found on average in CD8+ T cells than in CD4+ T cells. At doses from 0.1 to 3.0 mg/kg, clonal expansion was seen in both CD4+ and CD8+ blood T cells between baseline and week 6. The antigen specificity of the clonally expanded peripheral T cells was not determined. Low levels of normalized T-cell clonal expansion were also seen in some patients who did not respond. In partial responders in the 0.1-3.0 mg/kg groups, normalized peripheral clonal expansion was found to be among the lowest, especially among CD8+ T cells.

Patients with a history of autoimmune disease or receiving systemic immunosuppression were excluded from the trial. In every dose cohort, peripheral blood was drawn for TCR sequencing at baseline, cycle 4 day 1, and cycle 7 day 1. Samples came from an open-label, multicenter, first-in-human phase I dose-escalation trial of ivuxolimab. The trial enrolled adults with locally advanced or metastatic head and neck squamous cell, hepatocellular, melanoma or renal cell carcinoma. Before TCR sequencing, CD4+ T cells and CD8+ T cells were sorted from peripheral blood as separate populations. This specimen was CD4+ or CD8+ T cells sorted from blood, taken in a trial of the OX40 agonist ivuxolimab. The sequence derives from an adult with an advanced solid tumor such as melanoma, head and neck, liver or kidney cancer.

The DNA sequence is TGTGCCAGCAGCTTAGGGGGGACAGGGGGCGGTTTAGCTTTCTTT. It is translated as CASSLGGTGGGLAFF. The sequence links TRBV13 to TRBJ1-1; TRBD1 aligns with 12 central bases. The germline V gene (reference sequence) gives CDR1 as PRHDT and CDR2 as FYEKMQ. Trimmed from V: 0 bases; trimmed from J: 10 bases; junction bases lacking a gene match: 6. Spanning cysteine to phenylalanine, the CDR3 consists of 15 amino acids. Only the CDR3 DNA is retained, 45 bases long and in frame from the first base.